One and the same sample provided the 4 T cell receptor beta chains below, sequenced in a study of beta chain features in type 1 diabetes. The whole isolated RNA underwent reverse transcription, so sequencing captured expressed TCRB transcripts. TCRdb's copy holds only in-frame clones and misses some; the assay was immunoSEQ multiplex PCR. The repertoire holds 250,000 to 350,000 clones, with around 15% as singletons. The material sequenced was central memory CD4+ T cells from blood. The source of these receptors is a man aged 25-40 years in good health.

The gene calls are TRBV7-8 and TRBJ2-2; D gene unclear. The CDR3 totals 15 residues. The V end was cut by 1 base, the J end by 3 bases, with 9 bases between. The germline V gene encodes CDR1 SGHVS and CDR2 FQNEAQ. The CDR3 loop is CASSLGQTDTGELFF. The CDR3 DNA follows: TGTGCCAGCAGCTTAGGGCAAACCGACACCGGGGAGCTGTTTTTT.

This clone was observed a handful of times. The chain combines TRBV29-1 with TRBJ1-2; 9 bases are a match to TRBD1. Per germline, CDR1 SQVTM and CDR2 ANQGSEA. The junction had 5 bases not matched to a gene; V was cut back by 7 bases and J by 8 bases. The CDR3 is made up of 11 amino acids. CDR3 DNA sequence: TGCAGCGCGGACAGGGGCTGGGGCTACACCTTC. This translates into CSADRGWGYTF.

The table lists this clone with a few counts. The chain employs TRBV11-3 and TRBJ2-7; D is unresolved. Trimming removed 1 base at V and 5 bases at J, with 15 bases between. Germline lookup yields CDR1 SGHNT and CDR2 YENEEA. CDR3 length equals 15 residues. The CDR3 DNA reads as TGTGCCAGCAGCTTAGTCCGTCCGGGTATAGACGAGCAGTACTTC. It encodes CASSLVRPGIDEQYF.

This clone was counted between two and nine times. The chain is built from TRBV5-1 and TRBJ1-6, with 7 bases identical to TRBD1. Trimming took 2 bases from V and 5 from J; bases not matched to a gene: 1. This CDR3 has 14 amino acids. The V gene's germline CDR1 is SGHRS and CDR2 YFSETQ. CDR3 in DNA: TGCGCCAGCAGCTTACAGGGGCATAATTCACCCCTCCACTTT. Its translation is CASSLQGHNSPLHF.